This TCR beta chain was captured in a study of blood T cell repertoires in COVID-19 (dated by TCRdb to the early 2020s). Concerning the study at large: ImmuneRACE Cohort 3 recovered participants were defined by two consecutive negative NP/OP PCR tests, healthcare professional clearance, or symptom resolution. The collaborator samples originated in the United States, Italy and Spain and spanned the acute and convalescent phases of COVID-19. The material from the prospective study consisted of cDNA or gDNA derived from T cells, B-cell-depleted T cells, or PBMCs. Deeply sampled blood TCRbeta repertoires from subjects exposed to, actively infected with, or recovered from COVID-19 were included in the dataset. The repertoires were released in a freely available public database meant as a resource for research on the immune response to SARS-CoV-2. Samples came from the ongoing ImmuneRACE study (first 160 participants) plus 1,254 subjects from 6 global collaborators. Nearly every sample came with metadata listing a de-identified subject ID, COVID-19 status, age in years and sex. Where HLA class I and class II types were available, the types were taken from metadata supplied by the sample provider, not from assay-based typing. On the study overall, not on this receptor specifically: Clinical and demographic metadata were provided uncurated, with the amount varying by source and participant.

Participants in the prospective study were aged roughly 18 to 100 years, lived in under 30 United States geographic areas, and enrolled through a virtual design. Cohort assignment in the prospective study relied on participant-reported clinical history from a screening survey and a study questionnaire. In the prospective study, whole blood, serum and a nasopharyngeal or oropharyngeal swab were collected from each participant by mobile phlebotomists. Additional blood draws and questionnaires over an approximately two-month period could optionally be provided by prospective study participants. Blood samples from the prospective study were shipped frozen or at room temperature prior to DNA extraction. For this clone: The target of this receptor is not known. Base qualities are not recorded, but no much larger clone differs from it by a single base.

TCRbeta CDR3 regions were amplified from genomic DNA by means of the immunoSEQ Assay, a bias-controlled multiplex PCR. In the original analysis: The number of nucleated cells in each sample was estimated by amplification of reference gene primers within the assay. To quantify the absolute abundance of each unique TCRbeta CDR3 rearrangement, sequence reads were collapsed and filtered. For each sample, productive Simpson clonality was calculated as the square root of Simpson's diversity index across productive rearrangements. TCRdb re-hosts the immuneACCESS table, in-frame sequences only. Its copies lack some clones; in the studies checked, an unresolved V gene accounts for under half of them, and the cause for the rest is not known. V and J calls and clone size are those listed in that table; D and trimming were worked out from the DNA. This sample has about 360,000 clones in its table, and around 87% of those were observed once. The top ten constitute roughly 1.9% of the sample.

Looking up the germline V gene yields CDR1 SGHRS and CDR2 YFSETQ. V lost 8 bases and J lost 6 bases; the stretch between them is 4 bases long. From its cysteine to its phenylalanine, the CDR3 spans 9 amino acids. CDR3 DNA only is kept here, 27 bases in frame from base 1. Input material: PBMCs or T cells enriched from blood (not recorded which). This sequence was found in a man aged 35 to 55 in a cohort exposed to, infected with or recovered from COVID-19 (not recorded which). The chain joins TRBV5-1 to TRBJ2-3, with the identity of the D gene unclear. CDR3 sequence: CARRDTQYF. The nucleotide sequence reads TGCGCCAGGAGGGATACGCAGTATTTT.